This T cell receptor (beta chain) was identified during a study of cytomegalovirus exposure and HLA in healthy donors. Study observations and caveats: HLA alleles were associated with 16,951 TCR beta sequences in a later analysis at 0.05 false discovery rate.

The germline V and J ends were trimmed by 0 bases and 6 bases, with 17 bases remaining between them. Germline values: CDR1 MGHDK, CDR2 SYGVNS. The CDR3 covers 16 residues. The PCR made use of 60 Vbeta and 13 Jbeta primers. Assay used: immunoSEQ multiplex PCR; TCRdb lists only in-frame clones, some missing. The sample has about 140,000 clones, 65% to 80% seen once. With regard to this clone: The antigen remains undetermined.

Sequencing was performed on PBMCs. The chain carries TRBV25-1 and TRBJ1-1; TRBD1 might be the D (6 bases). The sequence was obtained from a man aged 40-49 years in good health and CMV-seronegative. Here the CDR3 reads CASSEYGYTGTPEAFF. Written as DNA, the CDR3 is TGTGCCAGCAGTGAATATGGGTACACAGGGACCCCTGAAGCTTTCTTT. Full variable domain (remainder filled in from reference TRBV25-1 and TRBJ1-1): EADIYQTPRYLVIGTGKKITLECSQTMGHDKMYWYQQDPGMELHLIHYSYGVNSTEKGDLSSESTVSRIRTEHFPLTLESARPSHTSQYLCASSEYGYTGTPEAFFGQGTRLTVV.